This T cell receptor beta chain was found in a study of cytomegalovirus exposure and HLA in healthy donors (TCRdb year 2017). About the investigation overall: According to an earlier analysis of 587 of the donors, about 190 million T cells yielded over 90 million unique TCR beta sequences and about 300 Gb of sequence data. Rather than drawing on any new phenotypic data, the later analysis identified candidate immune exposures from TCR beta sequences and the way those sequences occurred across donors. The study combined high-throughput TCR immunosequencing, statistical association of individual TCRs with disease status, and machine learning to predict cytomegalovirus infection status. The genetic ancestry cluster associated with self-reported Caucasian donors included over 65% of the 398 genotyped donors. The study profiled the T cell repertoires of about 720 subjects by immunosequencing and related them to cytomegalovirus serostatus. Around 330 gigabases of sequencing data and around 90 million unique TCR sequences made up an early release that covered 500 to 700 HLA-typed donors. The number of typed donors differed by locus: about 629-630 for A, B, C, DRB1 and DQB1; approximately 540 for DQA1; about 600 for DPA1; and some 470 for DPB1. The study aimed to test whether cataloging public T cell receptors could reveal signatures of past pathogen exposure. Four to six DR-DQ haplotypes were handled as single units for association and clustering because linkage in the cohort was strong. A later genetic analysis took genome-wide SNP genotypes for about three fifths of the 666 donors and used that subset as a discovery cohort. Every repertoire in the discovery cohort had been generated on one and the same sequencing platform. HLA typing covered class I and class II loci at four-digit resolution. Donor age, sex, ethnicity and CMV serostatus were compiled together with the repertoire data. A later analysis re-analyzed previously published TCR beta repertoires from approximately 670 donors and added high-resolution HLA genotyping to study TCR occurrence patterns. An earlier analysis of 587 of the donors used high-throughput TCR beta sequencing to judge whether each TCR beta V gene segment behaved as functional or pseudogenic. Besides the first cohort of roughly 660 subjects, a separate validation cohort made up of 90 to 150 different subjects was used. Across approximately 400 genotyped donors of the cohort, an average of about 240,000 unique TCR beta nucleotide sequences per donor were sequenced, and roughly 20% of those sequences were non-productive.

The paper as a whole reports these results and caveats: Linkage disequilibrium might explain the correlated functional status among segregating V segments, but an unknown experimental factor could not be ruled out. When HLA alleles, especially DR and DQ, strongly co-occurred, attributing TCR associations to individual alleles was difficult. Three of the identified cytomegalovirus-associated TCR beta chains were confirmed in vitro to be specific for cytomegalovirus antigens. A group of highly shared sequence variants was considered likely to be a technical artifact of the sequencing pipeline. In a later analysis, several top co-occurrence clusters were reported to appear linked to parvovirus B19, influenza, CMV and Epstein-Barr virus. Because counts were too low, about 17 rarely observed V segments, including chromosome 9 orphons, were excluded from the earlier analysis of about 500 of the donors. In a later genetic analysis, a missense DCLRE1C variant was associated with V-gene and J-gene trimming of TCR beta chains, and the association was replicated in an independent cohort. In a later analysis, TCR association rates were found to vary across HLA loci, with the most associated TCRs seen for DRB1 alleles and the fewest for HLA-C alleles. A later analysis found that HLA-associated TCR beta chains were more clonally expanded and had lower generation probabilities than equally common non-associated chains. Because the 87-base-pair reads could not distinguish some IMGT-functional V segments, including TRBV6-2 and TRBV6-3, those segments were excluded. A later genetic analysis reported fewer N-insertions in productive TCRs among donors in an Asian-associated ancestry cluster than the roughly 720-donor mean. In a later analysis, most CMV-associated TCR beta chains were found to appear HLA-restricted, with HLA associations seemingly driven largely by CMV exposure. The presence/absence analyses assumed that sequencing depth was roughly uniform across donors, and that assumption may not be true. The authors suggested that the approach could potentially be generalized to other disease states and immunological phenotypes. In this cohort, only TCR beta chains were sequenced, and detectable features were limited by the absence of alpha or paired-chain data. In an earlier analysis of some 550 of the donors, most TCR beta V segments were observed in productive rearrangements about 90% or about 30% of the time, broadly matching IMGT annotations. Across donors, most TCR sequences were observed very rarely, whereas some public TCRs were present in many individuals. A further reported finding was that TCR beta sequences accurately predicted the HLA-A and HLA-B alleles for most subjects in the first cohort. In the study, about 150 TCR beta chains were listed as associated with cytomegalovirus. In a later analysis, over 15,000 TCR beta sequences were associated with specific HLA alleles at a false discovery rate of 0.05. Because some donors lacked HLA typing at each locus, the association tests relied only on the typed subset. The only immune exposure information available for the cohort was CMV serostatus. The classifier was reported to diagnose cytomegalovirus status with high specificity and sensitivity in both the original and validation cohorts.

This clone has only a few counts. The antigen it binds to is not known. There are no base qualities to consult, and no much larger clone falls within one base. Preparation of the library involved the immunoSEQ multiplex PCR assay. For the multiplex PCR, a mixture combining 60 forward primers for TCR Vbeta segments and 13 reverse primers for TCR Jbeta segments was used. Amplification of the CDR3 region of rearranged TCR beta genes was performed with a multiplex PCR assay on genomic DNA. On the Illumina HiSeq System, the amplified TCR beta libraries were sequenced as 87-base-pair reads. In the original analysis: Across the 600 to 700 repertoires, a later analysis counted 60 million to 90 million unique TCR beta chains, roughly 11 million of which were shared by at least two donors. To remove PCR and sequencing errors, raw reads were error-corrected and collapsed into unique sequences using a nearest-neighbor algorithm that merged closely related sequences. Alignment of CDR3 sequences to IMGT reference sequences was used to assign V, D and J gene segments. For a sequence to be retained, at least a six-nucleotide match to both a V gene segment and a J gene segment was required. Rearrangements were called productive when the CDR3 lacked stop codons and stayed in frame with V and J; all others were non-productive. CDR3 was defined by IMGT convention, running from the second conserved V-encoded cysteine to the conserved J-encoded phenylalanine. The earlier analysis of about 610 of the donors excluded sequences that lacked an unambiguous match to a single V gene segment. In an earlier analysis of some 590 of the donors, a V segment was called functional when productive rearrangements were above 56.7%, and segregating when the standard deviation between donors exceeded 5%. A statistical classification framework was built for diagnosing cytomegalovirus status from the catalog of TCR beta chain sequences. In a later analysis, TCR nucleotide sequences were compared against IMGT/GENE-DB human TR gene sequences so that V and J genes could be assigned. In a later analysis, CDR3 sequences and most-parsimonious VDJ recombination scenarios were assigned using the TCRdist pipeline. A later analysis defined each TCR beta chain by its CDR3 amino acid sequence plus V-gene family, and excluded reads lacking a unique V-gene family. In a later analysis, around 600 highly shared, low-generation-probability nucleotide sequences were removed to address suspected cross-contamination and a sequencing artifact. In a later analysis, a clonal expansion index for each public chain was calculated from normalized within-repertoire ranks of inferred template counts. A later analysis computed generation probabilities with a VDJ recombination model fitted to out-of-frame rearrangements, and checked the results against IGoR. Hypergeometric tests were used in a later analysis to score TCR-TCR, TCR-HLA and TCR-CMV co-occurrence, with a repertoire-size bias correction applied to the TCR pairs. False discovery rates were estimated in a later analysis by permuting HLA or CMV assignments 20 times. In a later analysis, co-occurring TCRs were grouped with DBSCAN, and TCRdist sequence similarity was added when clustering was performed within HLA-allele-positive subsets. Co-occurrence clustering excluded repertoires with fewer than 30,000 or more than 120,000 public chains, plus five with anomalous nucleotide sharing. As stored in TCRdb, this immuneACCESS dataset retains in-frame rearrangements with V and J assigned. A fraction of the clones does not appear; measured against another copy, unresolved V genes explain less than half of the discrepancy, and the remainder lacks a known reason. The V and J calls and clone size are taken from that table; D and trimming were inferred from the DNA. The sample table holds some 180,000 clones, of which 80% to 85% were seen once. The ten largest clones represent around 1.7% of the sample.

In total, roughly 670 healthy bone marrow donors made up the cohort. Cohort members were all nominally healthy when sampled, although unrecorded immune exposures were likely present. The donor was CMV seronegative and was included in the group of hundreds of seronegative cohort members. Every donor gave a peripheral blood sample, and the peripheral blood mononuclear cells from that sample were used for TCR beta sequencing. The Qiagen DNeasy Blood Extraction Kit was used to extract genomic DNA from the blood cell samples. CDR1 and CDR2 are drawn from the germline V gene: MNHNS, SASEGT. Clipping removes 4 bases from V and 1 base from J, with 3 as the unmatched junction base count. There are 16 amino acids in the CDR3, from cysteine to valine inclusive. Only CDR3 DNA remains: 48 bases, in frame from the first base.

This chain is built from TRBV6-1 and TRBJ2-7; TRBD2 matches 14 bases in the middle. The sequence was obtained from a woman aged 18-30 years in good health and CMV-seronegative. Sequenced input: PBMCs. The CDR3 has the sequence CASSGGTSGSSYEQYV. The nucleotide sequence reads TGTGCCAGCAGTGGGGGGACTAGCGGGAGTTCCTACGAGCAGTACGTC.